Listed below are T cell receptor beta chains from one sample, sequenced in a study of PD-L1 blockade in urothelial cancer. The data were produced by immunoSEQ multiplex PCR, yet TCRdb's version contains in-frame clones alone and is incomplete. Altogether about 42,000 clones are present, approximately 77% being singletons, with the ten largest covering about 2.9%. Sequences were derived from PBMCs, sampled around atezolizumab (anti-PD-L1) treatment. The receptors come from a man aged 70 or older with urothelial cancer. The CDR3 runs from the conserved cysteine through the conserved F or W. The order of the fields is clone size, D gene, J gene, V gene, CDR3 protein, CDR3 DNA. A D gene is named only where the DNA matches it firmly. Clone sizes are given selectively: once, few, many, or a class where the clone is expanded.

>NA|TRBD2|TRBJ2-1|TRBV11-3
CASSLELAGEDEQFF
TGTGCCAGCAGCTTAGAACTAGCGGGAGAGGATGAGCAGTTCTTC
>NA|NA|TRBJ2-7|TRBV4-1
CASSQDLASGLAEDYEQYF
TGCGCCAGCAGCCAAGATCTCGCCTCTGGCTTAGCGGAGGACTACGAGCAGTACTTC
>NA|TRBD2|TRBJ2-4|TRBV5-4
CASSQAAGGSADIQYF
TGTGCCAGCAGCCAAGCGGCGGGAGGTTCAGCCGACATTCAGTACTTC
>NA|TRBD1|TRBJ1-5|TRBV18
CASSPGRGNQPQHF
TGTGCCAGCTCCCCCGGCAGGGGGAATCAGCCCCAGCATTTT
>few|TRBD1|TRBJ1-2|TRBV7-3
CASSLISGTGAGYTF
TGTGCCAGCAGCTTAATTTCCGGGACAGGGGCTGGCTACACCTTC
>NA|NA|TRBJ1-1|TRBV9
CASSPERRSTEAFF
TGTGCCAGCAGCCCCGAGAGGCGGAGCACTGAAGCTTTCTTT
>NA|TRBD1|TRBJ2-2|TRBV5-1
CASSLFTRSRDRATGELFF
TGCGCCAGCAGCTTGTTTACCCGTAGTCGGGACAGGGCTACCGGGGAGCTGTTTTTT
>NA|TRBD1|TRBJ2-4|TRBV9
CASSVATGTGLNIQYF
TGTGCCAGCAGCGTAGCGACTGGGACAGGATTAAACATTCAGTACTTC
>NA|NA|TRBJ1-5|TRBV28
CASSLEVLSNQPQHF
TGTGCCAGCAGTTTAGAGGTACTCAGCAATCAGCCCCAGCATTTT
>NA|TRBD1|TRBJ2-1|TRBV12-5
CASGFAGKSVFGTDYNEQFF
TGTGCTAGTGGTTTCGCCGGAAAGTCTGTGTTCGGGACAGATTACAATGAGCAGTTCTTC
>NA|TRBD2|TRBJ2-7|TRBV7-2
CASSSTSGGADVLEQYF
TGTGCCAGCAGCTCCACTAGCGGGGGGGCCGATGTTCTCGAGCAGTACTTC
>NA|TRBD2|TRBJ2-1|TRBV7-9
CASSFASGRFYEQFF
TGTGCCAGCAGCTTCGCTAGCGGGAGGTTCTATGAGCAGTTCTTC
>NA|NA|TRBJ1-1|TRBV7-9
CASSLGQLGFGTNTEAFF
TGTGCCAGCAGCTTAGGACAGTTGGGTTTTGGCACTAACACTGAAGCTTTCTTT
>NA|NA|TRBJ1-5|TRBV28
CASSEGENSNQPQHF
TGTGCCAGCAGTGAGGGAGAGAATAGCAATCAGCCCCAGCATTTT
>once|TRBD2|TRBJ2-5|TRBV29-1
CSSGGGGKETQYF
TGCAGCTCCGGGGGGGGTGGGAAAGAGACCCAGTACTTC
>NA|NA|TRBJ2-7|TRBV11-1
CASSPGITYEQYF
TGTGCCAGCAGCCCCGGGATCACCTACGAGCAGTACTTC
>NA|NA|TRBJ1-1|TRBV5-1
CASRTQGTEAFF
TGCGCCAGCAGAACTCAGGGGACTGAAGCTTTCTTT
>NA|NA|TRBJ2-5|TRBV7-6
CASSLVVSMETQYF
TGTGCCAGCAGCTTAGTGGTCTCTATGGAGACCCAGTACTTC